Presented here are 19 T cell receptor beta chains from one specimen sequenced in a study of blood T cells in healthy people across ages. The use of a sample-barcoded 5' primer and a J-beta primer mix characterized a second PCR of roughly 6 to 11 cycles. MiXCR, run by TCRdb on the 5' RACE reads, gives a single entry per CDR3 protein. The profile shows roughly 1,500,000 distinct CDR3 sequences, about 35% of them singletons. Specimen: blood. All receptors come from a woman under 40 in good health.

The table lists this clonotype with a few counts. The V and J genes are TRBV18 and TRBJ2-1, with 8 bases that match TRBD1. V was pared by 3 bases and J by 9 bases, with 22 bases of the junction left unmatched. Germline V CDR1 and CDR2: KGHSH, LQKENI. The CDR3 totals 19 residues. CDR3 region: CASSPGVLDRALLVGEQFF. CDR3 bases: TGTGCCAGCTCACCGGGCGTACTGGACAGGGCTCTTCTTGTCGGTGAGCAGTTCTTC.

In regard to this clonotype: Its ends do not fully match the called genes, so a read error is possible. DNA for the CDR3: TGTGCCAGCAGCCCGTCTCTCCGAGGGCAGGTCTTC. As protein: CASSPSLRGQVF. The chain employs TRBV3-1 and TRBJ2-1; TRBD2 is a possible D gene (5 bases). The CDR3 consists of 12 residues. Germline V gives CDR1 LGHDT, CDR2 YNNKEL (reference sequence).

A word on this clonotype: This may come from a read error, since a much larger clone is one base off. V usage is TRBV29-1 and J usage is TRBJ2-1, with D possibly being TRBD1 (6 bases). The CDR3 has 15 amino acids. The V end lost 7 bases, the J end lost 1 base, and 17 bases lay between the germline ends. Germline CDR1 SQVTM, CDR2 ANQGSEA. The CDR3 nucleotides are TGCAGCGCCGGCGGCGCGACAGGATCCTACAATGAGCAGTTCTTC. This codes for CSAGGATGSYNEQFF.

This clonotype turned up a few times. This sequence joins TRBV5-6 and TRBJ2-5, with 11 bases aligning to TRBD2. Germline values: CDR1 SGHDT, CDR2 YYEEEE. J gave up 10 bases and V 4 bases, and 3 bases lay outside the gene matches. The CDR3 length is 12 residues. The CDR3 nucleotides are TGTGCCAGCAGCGCGGGACTAGCGGACCAGTACTTC. Encoded protein: CASSAGLADQYF.

The table lists this clonotype with a few counts. The chain uses TRBV9 and TRBJ1-5; no clear D. The germline CDR1 and CDR2 sequences are SGDLS and YYNGEE. The CDR3 extends over 15 amino acids. V was shortened by 4 bases and J by 1 base, with 12 bases between the two germline ends. Written as DNA, the CDR3 is TGTGCCAGCAGCCGCGGAGTGAGGAGCAATCAGCCCCAGCATTTT. This encodes CASSRGVRSNQPQHF.

The table lists this clonotype with many counts. The chain recombines TRBV29-1 with TRBJ2-7, with 7 bases identical to TRBD1. J was trimmed by 6 bases and V by 4 bases; bases with no gene match: 9. CDR3 length equals 13 residues. The germline V gene encodes CDR1 SQVTM and CDR2 ANQGSEA. Here the CDR3 DNA reads TGCAGCGTTGGAGGGGACAGCTTTGGCGAGCAGTACTTC. Protein: CSVGGDSFGEQYF.

This clonotype was recorded once. One end of the junction fails to match germline, which may point to a read error. The V call is TRBV7-3, the J call TRBJ2-7, with a weak D call TRBD2 (6 bases). The CDR3 covers 15 residues. Germline V gives CDR1 SGHTA, CDR2 FQGTGA. The CDR3 nucleotides are TGTGCCAGCAGCCCCGGCGCGGGGCCGTACTACGAGCGGTACTTC. This gives the protein CASSPGAGPYYERYF.

V and J are TRBV12-3 or TRBV12-4 and TRBJ1-2; TRBD1 matches 10 bases. This CDR3 is built from 15 residues. The J segment lost 5 bases and the V segment lost 1 base, leaving 4 bases of the junction unmatched. Here the CDR3 DNA reads TGTGCCAGCAGTTTAGTTGGACAGGGGGGGTATGGCTACACCTTC. Amino acids: CASSLVGQGGYGYTF.

V and J are TRBV27 and TRBJ2-1; 10 bases are a match to TRBD2. The CDR3 runs 14 residues. The germline CDR1 and CDR2 sequences are MNHEY and SMNVEV (reference sequence). Trimming took 6 bases from V and 6 from J; bases not matched to a gene: 5. The CDR3 nucleotides read TGTGCCAGCAGCATAGCGGGAGGAGGCAATGAGCAGTTCTTC. Translation gives CASSIAGGGNEQFF.

V usage is TRBV28 and J usage is TRBJ2-1, with TRBD2 as a possible D gene (6 bases). V was cut by 4 bases and J by 2 bases, with 18 bases left in between. The CDR3 covers 17 residues. CDR1 is MDHEN, CDR2 SYDVKM, per germline. CDR3 coding DNA: TGTGCCAGCAGTTCAGTGTCGGCGGGAAGGACCTACAATGAGCAGTTCTTC. It specifies CASSSVSAGRTYNEQFF.

The chain recombines TRBV12-3 or TRBV12-4 with TRBJ2-2; possible D gene TRBD2, 6 bases. V lost 6 bases and J lost 0, with 17 bases in between. The CDR3 spans 17 residues. The CDR3 loop reads CASRNSGAITNTGELFF. The CDR3 DNA is TGTGCCAGCAGGAATAGCGGAGCCATAACGAACACCGGGGAGCTGTTTTTT.

The rearrangement links TRBV7-9 to TRBJ1-1, with D possibly TRBD1 on 5 matching bases. The germline CDR1 and CDR2 sequences are SEHNR and FQNEAQ (reference sequence). Deletions cut 1 base from V and 6 bases from J, with 15 bases between. This CDR3 is built from 15 residues. CDR3 nucleotides: TGTGCCAGCAGCTTAGGAGGGAGACGGGGCGCTGAAGCTTTCTTT. The encoded protein is CASSLGGRRGAEAFF.

This clonotype was seen repeatedly, ten times or more. The rearrangement links TRBV27 to TRBJ2-7; D is undetermined. The germline gives CDR1 MNHEY, CDR2 SMNVEV (reference sequence). The CDR3 runs 13 residues. Trimming took off 6 bases at V and 2 bases at J, with 11 bases between the two ends. The CDR3 nucleotides are TGTGCCAGCAGCTTACCTGGGACCTACGAGCAGTACTTC. It specifies CASSLPGTYEQYF.

J is TRBJ2-5 and V is TRBV5-1; the D is unclear. The CDR3 covers 16 residues. V lost 4 bases and J 5 bases, leaving 21 bases between the germline ends. Per the germline V gene, CDR1 is SGHRS and CDR2 is YFSETQ. The CDR3: CASSPYRWLSGETQYF. In DNA form, the CDR3 reads TGCGCCAGCAGCCCGTATCGGTGGTTGAGTGGGGAGACCCAGTACTTC.

Here the CDR3 reads CSARDSGRGDNQPQHF. In DNA, the CDR3 is TGCAGTGCTAGAGACTCGGGCAGGGGGGACAATCAGCCCCAGCATTTT. The chain carries TRBV20-1 and TRBJ1-5; TRBD1 matches 7 bases. V lost 0 bases and J lost 3; bases outside the gene matches: 8. CDR1 is DFQATT and CDR2 is SNEGSKA in the germline V gene (reference sequence). The CDR3 sequence is 16 residues long.

The sample holds many counts of this clonotype. The chain links TRBV9 to TRBJ1-2; D ambiguous. This CDR3 has 14 amino acids. V was cut by 4 bases and J by 2 bases, with 12 bases left in between. The germline V gene has CDR1 SGDLS and CDR2 YYNGEE. Here the CDR3 DNA reads TGTGCCAGCAGCTTAACGGGCAAAAACTATGGCTACACCTTC. It codes for CASSLTGKNYGYTF.

This chain connects TRBV27 to TRBJ2-7, with 8 bases that match TRBD1. From germline, CDR1 is MNHEY and CDR2 SMNVEV (reference sequence). The ends lost 3 bases at V and 3 bases at J; junction bases unmatched: 4. The CDR3 totals 14 residues. The CDR3 nucleotides are TGTGCCAGCAGTTTCTCCAGGGGGCACTACGAGCAGTACTTC. Its protein product is CASSFSRGHYEQYF.

The chain uses TRBV6-1 and TRBJ2-3, with 9 nucleotides matching TRBD2. CDR1 MNHNS and CDR2 SASEGT come from the germline V gene. Trimming cost V 10 bases and J 3 bases; bases outside gene matches: 8. The CDR3 loop spans 14 amino acids. The CDR3 protein is CATMGGRGTDTQYF. The CDR3 DNA reads TGTGCCACGATGGGCGGGAGGGGGACAGATACGCAGTATTTT.

This clonotype was detected only once. The chain links TRBV10-3 to TRBJ1-2; D not certain. Trimming left V 9 bases short and J 3 bases short, with 11 bases between. The germline V gene encodes CDR1 ENHRY and CDR2 SYGVKD. The CDR3 sequence is 12 residues long. CDR3 nucleotide sequence: TGTGCCATTGGGAGAAAGGACTATGGCTACACCTTC. Protein: CAIGRKDYGYTF.